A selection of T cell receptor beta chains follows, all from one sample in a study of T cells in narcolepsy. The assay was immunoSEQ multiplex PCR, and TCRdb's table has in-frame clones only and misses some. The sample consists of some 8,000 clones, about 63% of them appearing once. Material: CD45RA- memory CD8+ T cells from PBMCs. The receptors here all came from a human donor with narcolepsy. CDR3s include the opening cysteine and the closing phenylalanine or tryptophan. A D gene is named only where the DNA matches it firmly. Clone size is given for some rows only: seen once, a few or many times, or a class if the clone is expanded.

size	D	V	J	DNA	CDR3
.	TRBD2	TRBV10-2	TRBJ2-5	TGCGCCAGCAGTGAGGTAGCGGGGGGGTTAGAGACCCAGTACTTC	CASSEVAGGLETQYF
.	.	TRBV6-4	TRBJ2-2	TGTGCCAGCAGTGACTCGGACACCGGGGAGCTGTTTTTT	CASSDSDTGELFF
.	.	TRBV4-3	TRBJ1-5	TGCGCCAGCAGCCAAGACTACCCTAGCAATCAGCCCCAGCATTTT	CASSQDYPSNQPQHF
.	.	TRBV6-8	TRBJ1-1	TGTGCCAGCAGTACCCCGCTGAACACTGAAGCTTTCTTT	CASSTPLNTEAFF
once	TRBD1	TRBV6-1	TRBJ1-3	TGTGCCAGCATAATATCAGGGGGCTCTGGAAACACCATATATTTT	CASIISGGSGNTIYF
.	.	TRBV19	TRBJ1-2	TGTGCCAGTAGTATAGGAGGGGAGGGCTACACCTTC	CASSIGGEGYTF
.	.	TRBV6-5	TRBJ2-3	TGTGCCAGCAGTCGACTAGATGTCGCAGATACGCAGTATTTT	CASSRLDVADTQYF
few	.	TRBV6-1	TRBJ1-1	TGTGCCAGCAGTTATCTCGTCCGAACAGATGAAGCTTTCTTT	CASSYLVRTDEAFF
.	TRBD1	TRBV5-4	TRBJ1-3	TGTGCCAGCAGCGCGGCCGGGACAGGGCTCTTTGGAAACACCATATATTTT	CASSAAGTGLFGNTIYF
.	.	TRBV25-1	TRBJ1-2	TGTGCCAGCAGTTTGGCCAGGGGCTATGGCTACACCTTC	CASSLARGYGYTF
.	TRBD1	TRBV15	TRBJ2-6	TGTGCCACCAGCACCACAGGGGATACCAACGTCCTGACTTTC	CATSTTGDTNVLTF
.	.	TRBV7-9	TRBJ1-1	TGTGCCAGCAGCTTGCGGCGGCAGGGTAGTGGTGAAGCTTTCTTT	CASSLRRQGSGEAFF
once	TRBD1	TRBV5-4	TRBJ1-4	TGTGCCAGCAGCTTGGATCCAGGGGGCGCTTCTGAAAAACTGTTTTTT	CASSLDPGGASEKLFF
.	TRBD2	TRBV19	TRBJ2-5	TGTGCCAGTAGTATACTCCCTAGCGGGGGTTATCAAGAGACCCAGTACTTC	CASSILPSGGYQETQYF
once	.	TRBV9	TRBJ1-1	TGTGCCAGCAGCGTAGCTAGGGCGGGGAACACTGAAGCTTTCTTT	CASSVARAGNTEAFF